These T cell receptor beta chains were read from a single sample in a study of T cell responses to AZD1222 COVID-19 vaccine. This table comes from immunoSEQ multiplex PCR, and its TCRdb copy is limited to in-frame clones, with some not included. The sample lists about 97,000 clones; around 87% were seen once. The sample was peripheral blood, taken on day 0 of AZD1222 vaccination. These receptors originate from an adult in good health. Each CDR3 is given with its conserved first and last residue. The order of the fields is V gene, CDR3 length, CDR3 protein.

v_gene: TRBV7-3
len: 15
CDR3aa: CASSLTASYNSPLHF

v_gene: TRBV6-5
len: 13
CDR3aa: CASGRGGNQPQHF

v_gene: TRBV5-1
len: 17
CDR3aa: CASSLANGGANTGELFF

v_gene: TRBV10-3
len: 16
CDR3aa: CAISEGNSVPWRSLHF

v_gene: TRBV6-5
len: 15
CDR3aa: CASSSGTGDTGELFF

v_gene: TRBV30
len: 15
CDR3aa: CAWSVGTTFAGELFF

v_gene: TRBV4-1
len: 15
CDR3aa: CASSPTPRLTGELFF

v_gene: TRBV24-1
len: 14
CDR3aa: CATSDWTHKETQYF

v_gene: TRBV5-5
len: 16
CDR3aa: CASSPNLDRTFGTQYF

v_gene: TRBV30
len: 14
CDR3aa: CAWTPDGARYGYTF

v_gene: TRBV2
len: 21
CDR3aa: CASSAGTGRRTSGNRGNEQFF

v_gene: TRBV9
len: 14
CDR3aa: CASSRDVSNQPQHF

v_gene: TRBV6-2/TRBV6-3
len: 13
CDR3aa: CASSYTGPPAQYF